The rows below give T cell receptor beta chains drawn from one sample of a study of shared clonotypes between healthy human individuals. TCRdb's table, derived via immunoSEQ multiplex PCR, lists solely in-frame clones and lacks some. The data hold about 1 million clones, with under 80% observed a single time. The sequenced material came from memory CD4+ T cells sorted from blood. Every receptor here comes from a man younger than 30 in good health. CDR3s include the opening cysteine and the closing phenylalanine or tryptophan. Each record gives: V gene, clone size, D gene, J gene, CDR3 DNA, CDR3 protein. A D gene is named only where the DNA matches it firmly. The listing skips clone size in some rows; elsewhere it reads once, few, many or a size class.

v_call: TRBV5-6
clone_size: NA
d_call: NA
j_call: TRBJ2-1
cdr3_nt: TGTGCCAGCAGCCCAACCGGACCGGTCAATGAGCAGTTCTTC
cdr3_aa: CASSPTGPVNEQFF

v_call: TRBV6-1
clone_size: once
d_call: TRBD1
j_call: TRBJ2-7
cdr3_nt: TGTGCCAGCAGGAGAAGACAGGGTGACTACGAGCAGTACTTC
cdr3_aa: CASRRRQGDYEQYF

v_call: TRBV9
clone_size: NA
d_call: TRBD2
j_call: TRBJ2-1
cdr3_nt: TGTGCCAGCAGCGAATCGGGCCTAGCGGGGTCCACCTACAATGAGCAGTTCTTC
cdr3_aa: CASSESGLAGSTYNEQFF

v_call: TRBV30
clone_size: NA
d_call: NA
j_call: TRBJ1-2
cdr3_nt: TGTGCCTGGAGTGCTGACAGAAACTATGGCTACACCTTC
cdr3_aa: CAWSADRNYGYTF

v_call: TRBV5-4
clone_size: NA
d_call: TRBD2
j_call: TRBJ2-3
cdr3_nt: TGTGCCAGCAGCCTTTCCGGGGGGGCCATAGATACGCAGTATTTT
cdr3_aa: CASSLSGGAIDTQYF

v_call: TRBV11-2
clone_size: NA
d_call: NA
j_call: TRBJ2-2
cdr3_nt: TGTGCCAGCAGCTTTATCGGGGCAACCGGGGAGCTGTTTTTT
cdr3_aa: CASSFIGATGELFF

v_call: TRBV5-4
clone_size: NA
d_call: NA
j_call: TRBJ2-2
cdr3_nt: TGTGCCAGCAGCTTGGGTGGTAAAAACACCGGGGAGCTGTTTTTT
cdr3_aa: CASSLGGKNTGELFF

v_call: TRBV6-9
clone_size: NA
d_call: NA
j_call: TRBJ1-3
cdr3_nt: TGTGCCTTTCAAACGAGGGACTTGAATCGATCTGGAAACACCATATATTTT
cdr3_aa: CAFQTRDLNRSGNTIYF

v_call: TRBV10-1
clone_size: NA
d_call: TRBD1
j_call: TRBJ2-1
cdr3_nt: TGCGCCAGCAGCCCCGGGACAGGGGACAATGAGCAGTTCTTC
cdr3_aa: CASSPGTGDNEQFF

v_call: TRBV5-1
clone_size: few
d_call: NA
j_call: TRBJ1-1
cdr3_nt: TGCGCCAGCAGCCCTGACGGGGCAGTTGAAGCTTTCTTT
cdr3_aa: CASSPDGAVEAFF

v_call: TRBV6-5
clone_size: NA
d_call: NA
j_call: TRBJ1-1
cdr3_nt: TGTGCCAGCAGCTCCCCCGCAGCGAACACTGAAGCTTTCTTT
cdr3_aa: CASSSPAANTEAFF

v_call: TRBV7-9
clone_size: NA
d_call: NA
j_call: TRBJ1-4
cdr3_nt: TGTGCCAGCAGCTTAGCGGCAGGGTTAAATGAAAAACTGTTTTTT
cdr3_aa: CASSLAAGLNEKLFF

v_call: TRBV14
clone_size: NA
d_call: TRBD2
j_call: TRBJ2-3
cdr3_nt: TGTGCCAGCAGCCTTAGCGGGATAGGGGATACGCAGTATTTT
cdr3_aa: CASSLSGIGDTQYF

v_call: TRBV18
clone_size: NA
d_call: TRBD2
j_call: TRBJ2-1
cdr3_nt: TGTGCCAGCTCACTAGGTAGCGGGGAGAACAATGAGCAGTTCTTC
cdr3_aa: CASSLGSGENNEQFF

v_call: TRBV19
clone_size: NA
d_call: NA
j_call: TRBJ2-1
cdr3_nt: TGTGCCAGTAGTATACGGGGCGCTTCGAATGAGCAGTTCTTC
cdr3_aa: CASSIRGASNEQFF

v_call: TRBV5-1
clone_size: once
d_call: TRBD2
j_call: TRBJ2-7
cdr3_nt: TGCGCCAGCAGCTTGAGCGGGACCTCGGCCGAGCAGTACTTC
cdr3_aa: CASSLSGTSAEQYF

v_call: TRBV11-2
clone_size: NA
d_call: TRBD2
j_call: TRBJ2-7
cdr3_nt: TGTGCCAGCAGCTTAGCTGGTAGCGGGGGCTACGAGCAGTACTTC
cdr3_aa: CASSLAGSGGYEQYF